This TCR beta chain was found in a study of control samples from healthy donors and cancer patients. This clone was recorded at least ten times. This CDR3 has 13 amino acids. With 4 bases removed from V and 4 bases from J, the gap between germline ends came to 11 bases. In germline, CDR1 is SQVTM, CDR2 ANQGSEA. Profiling relied on immunoSEQ multiplex PCR, and the TCRdb table lists in-frame clones only, not all of them. The sample lists 150,000 to 200,000 clones, 91% occurring once. V usage is TRBV29-1 and J usage is TRBJ1-3, with D possibly TRBD1 on 5 matching bases. The specimen was blood. The sequence came from a woman aged 25-40 years in good health. CDR3 in DNA: TGCAGCGTTGCCCCAGGGTACGGAAACACCATATATTTT. Translating it yields CSVAPGYGNTIYF.